The 12 T cell receptor beta chains in this list originate from one sample, sequenced in a study of regulatory T cells in long-lasting Graves disease. HTBI primers from iRepertoire and Arm-PCR of CDR3 regions yielded the TCR beta libraries. TCRdb used MiXCR to reprocess the multiplex PCR reads, holding one entry per CDR3 protein. The sample has 450,000 to 700,000 distinct CDR3 sequences; roughly 13% are singletons. As for time point: newly diagnosed GD, antithyroid drugs for less than 3 months. Construction of the TCR library relied on RNA isolated from PBMCs. The same specimen was also included in a second study, on T cells in Graves' hyperthyroidism and ophthalmopathy.

The specimen comprised peripheral blood mononuclear cells (PBMCs), sampled at new diagnosis, from a patient treated with antithyroid drugs. These TCRs come from a young man with Graves disease.

The sample holds a few counts of this clonotype. The chain links TRBV9 to TRBJ2-3, with D perhaps assigned TRBD1 or TRBD2 (7 bases each). This CDR3 has 16 amino acids. Germline CDR1 and CDR2: SGDLS and YYNGEE. Trimming removed 4 bases at V and 3 bases at J, with 18 bases between. CDR3 residues: CASSWGGGPTTDTQYF. CDR3 DNA sequence: TGTGCCAGCAGCTGGGGAGGGGGCCCGACAACAGATACGCAGTATTTT. The variable domain in full, completed from reference TRBV9 and TRBJ2-3, reads DSGVTQTPKHLITATGQRVTLRCSPRSGDLSVYWYQQSLDQGLQFLIQYYNGEERAKGNILERFSAQQFPDLHSELNLSSLELGDSALYFCASSWGGGPTTDTQYFGPGTRLTVL.

A note on this clonotype: This may come from a read error, since a much larger clone is one base off. The rearrangement links TRBV10-3 to TRBJ2-1, with TRBD1 as a possible D gene (6 bases). V lost 3 bases to trimming and J lost 10 bases, with 19 bases between them. The V gene's germline CDR1 is ENHRY and CDR2 SYGVKD. The CDR3 consists of 15 residues. The CDR3 DNA reads TGTGCCATCAGTGACGGACAGAGACGGTCCTACGAGCAGTTCTTC. It translates to CAISDGQRRSYEQFF.

This clonotype came up many times. V and J are TRBV2 and TRBJ2-5; 9 nucleotides align to TRBD2. Germline CDR1 SNHLY, CDR2 FYNNEI. V was pared by 10 bases and J by 5 bases, with 11 bases of the junction left unmatched. The CDR3 loop spans 14 amino acids. The CDR3 DNA sequence: TGTGCCACGCAACTAGCGGGCCTATGGGAGACCCAGTACTTC. Protein: CATQLAGLWETQYF.

V is TRBV20-1 and J is TRBJ2-1, with D possibly matching TRBD2 (5 bases). The CDR3 contains 12 residues. The germline gives CDR1 DFQATT, CDR2 SNEGSKA (reference sequence). The V end lost 8 bases, the J end lost 2 bases, and 10 bases lay between the germline ends. As DNA, the CDR3 is TGCAGTACAACCGGGGCCTACAATGAGCAGTTCTTC. Protein: CSTTGAYNEQFF.

This clonotype has a count of ten or more. The chain uses TRBV5-1 and TRBJ1-1, with D perhaps matching TRBD1 (6 bases). V lost 5 bases, J lost 0 bases, and 14 bases lay in between. Looked up from germline, CDR1 is SGHRS and CDR2 is YFSETQ. The CDR3 consists of 15 residues. CDR3 DNA: TGCGCCAGCAGTTCCGCGGGACACCTGAACACTGAAGCTTTCTTT. As protein: CASSSAGHLNTEAFF.

This clonotype was seen a handful of times. The chain links TRBV4-1 to TRBJ1-5, with D tentatively TRBD1 (5 bases). This CDR3 has 15 amino acids. Trimming pared 4 bases from V and 3 bases from J, leaving 13 bases between. Germline lookup yields CDR1 MGHRA and CDR2 YSYEKL. CDR3 sequence: CASSLTPGTNQPQHF. CDR3 DNA: TGCGCCAGCAGCCTAACGCCCGGGACCAATCAGCCCCAGCATTTT.

This clonotype appeared a few times. The chain is built from TRBV2 and TRBJ2-7; TRBD1 might be the D (5 bases). The CDR3 runs 14 residues. From germline, CDR1 is SNHLY and CDR2 FYNNEI. Trimming left V 4 bases short and J 4 bases short, with 14 bases between. The CDR3 coding sequence is TGTGCCAGCAGTGCCGGACACGGAGCGTACGAGCAGTACTTC. This sequence encodes CASSAGHGAYEQYF.

This clonotype was detected ten times or more. The chain links TRBV10-2 to TRBJ2-5; TRBD2 matches at 7 bases. This CDR3 spans 17 amino acids. Germline V gene data show CDR1 as WSHSY and CDR2 as SAAADI. V gave up 0 bases and J gave up 8 bases; unmatched junction bases: 15. This CDR3 reads CASSESGGVTPRRTQYF. DNA for the CDR3: TGCGCCAGCAGTGAGTCGGGAGGGGTCACCCCAAGAAGAACCCAGTACTTC.

This chain uses TRBV20-1 with TRBJ2-1; 10 bases are shared with TRBD2. V was clipped by 1 base and J by 5 bases; unmatched bases: 14. The CDR3 is 18 residues long. CDR1 is DFQATT, CDR2 SNEGSKA, per germline (reference sequence). The CDR3 spells CSARVYYLTGLANNEQFF. In nucleotides, the CDR3 is TGCAGTGCTAGAGTTTACTACCTGACGGGACTAGCGAACAATGAGCAGTTCTTC.

As for this clonotype: A much larger clonotype is one base distant, so this may be a read error. The chain couples TRBV29-1 to TRBJ2-7; tentatively, D is TRBD2 (7 bases). This CDR3 spans 15 amino acids. The V gene's germline CDR1 is SQVTM and CDR2 ANQGSEA. This chain's CDR3 is CSVEGEGTPPYKQYF. The CDR3 coding sequence is TGCAGCGTTGAGGGGGAGGGGACACCGCCCTACAAGCAGTACTTC.

The chain has TRBV10-2 and TRBJ2-1, with 7 bases matching TRBD2. Germline V gives CDR1 WSHSY, CDR2 SAAADI. The CDR3 totals 18 residues. With 3 bases clipped from V and 0 bases from J, the junction kept 11 bases outside the gene matches. The CDR3 sequence: CASSESLNERDSYNEQFF. In nucleotides, the CDR3 is TGCGCCAGCAGTGAATCCCTCAACGAGCGGGACTCCTACAATGAGCAGTTCTTC.

This rearrangement joins TRBV5-5 to TRBJ1-2; no clear D. The V gene lost 5 bases and the J gene lost 4 bases, with 18 bases spanning the gap. CDR3 length: 15 amino acids. Germline V gene data show CDR1 as SGHKS and CDR2 as YYEKEE (reference sequence). CDR3 region: CASSWIRRNSYGYTF. The CDR3 DNA sequence: TGTGCCAGCAGTTGGATACGACGGAACTCCTATGGCTACACCTTC.